The clone carrying this T cell receptor (beta chain) was picked up a small number of times. Its specificity is not known. This entry comes from a study of T cell clones after liver transplantation. Study information: Immunosuppression withdrawal was tried within 2 years after liver transplantation in this trial.

The table came from immunoSEQ multiplex PCR; TCRdb's copy has only in-frame clones and leaves some out. This table holds roughly 51,000 clones, over 65% found once. Overall study results and limits: Post-transplant time points were not standardized, so conclusions are preliminary.

This receptor was obtained from a human patient who received a liver transplant. The graft donor may account for some of the T cells. The material sequenced was CD4+ T cells from blood, taken less than 70 months after liver transplant.

The CDR3 is CASSSPGGSNTEAFF. In nucleotides, the CDR3 is TGCGCCAGCAGCTCCCCCGGGGGCTCAAACACTGAAGCTTTCTTT. The rearrangement links TRBV5-1 to TRBJ1-1; the D gene is possibly TRBD1 (6 bases). CDR3 length: 15 residues. The germline CDR1 and CDR2 sequences are SGHRS and YFSETQ. With 3 bases removed from V and 2 bases from J, the gap between germline ends came to 14 bases.